A selection of T cell receptor beta chains follows, all from one sample in a study of blood T cell repertoires in COVID-19. Method: immunoSEQ multiplex PCR; TCRdb's copy keeps in-frame clones and lacks some. The profile shows about 180,000 clones, around 86% of them singletons. The sequencing sample was made of peripheral blood. The origin of the receptors is a woman in her twenties or thirties with active or convalescent COVID-19. Each CDR3 is given with its conserved first and last residue. A D gene is named only where the DNA matches it firmly. Expanded clones are given a class, and other clones once, few, many or no size at all.

D	V	size	J	DNA	CDR3
-	TRBV4-2	-	TRBJ1-5	TGTGCCAGCAGCCAAGATAGTGGGGCAGGCGGACAGCCCCAGCATTTT	CASSQDSGAGGQPQHF
-	TRBV5-1	-	TRBJ1-4	TGCGCCAGCAGCTTGGACAAAAAAAATGAAAAACTGTTTTTT	CASSLDKKNEKLFF
-	TRBV10-3	-	TRBJ1-1	TGTGCCATCAGGGCTGGCCCGGGCACTGAAGCTTTCTTT	CAIRAGPGTEAFF
-	TRBV29-1	-	TRBJ1-1	TGCAGCGTTGTTTCCGGGGATAACACTGAAGCTTTCTTT	CSVVSGDNTEAFF
-	TRBV19	once	TRBJ1-2	TGTGCCAGTGAGGTCCAGGGGTATGGCTACACCTTC	CASEVQGYGYTF
-	TRBV3-1/TRBV3-2	few	TRBJ1-4	TGTGCCAGCAGCCAAGATTGGGGGGGAAGGGAAAAACTGTTTTTT	CASSQDWGGREKLFF
-	TRBV10-2	once	TRBJ1-6	TGCGCCTCCAAAGAGGGTGTTGGCTCACCCCTCCACTTT	CASKEGVGSPLHF
-	TRBV27	-	TRBJ1-6	TGTGCCAGCAGTTTATCGGCGGTTAGCTATAATTCACCCCTCCACTTT	CASSLSAVSYNSPLHF
TRBD2	TRBV6-5	-	TRBJ2-7	TGTGCCAGCAGCCTAGCGGGAGGCTACGAGCAGTACTTC	CASSLAGGYEQYF
TRBD2	TRBV18	-	TRBJ2-3	TGTGCCAGCTCTCCGACTCTAACGGGAGGGGCAGATACGCAGTATTTT	CASSPTLTGGADTQYF
-	TRBV19	-	TRBJ2-1	TGTGCCAGTAGTATAGTCCCGGGCAATGAGCAGTTCTTC	CASSIVPGNEQFF
-	TRBV30	once	TRBJ1-5	TGTGCCTGGAGTGTGGCAGGGTGGGGGGATAATCAGCCCCAGCATTTT	CAWSVAGWGDNQPQHF
-	TRBV19	once	TRBJ2-1	TGTGCCAGTAGTATACTAGCCGGAGAATGGTACAATGAGCAGTTCTTC	CASSILAGEWYNEQFF
TRBD1	TRBV6-2/TRBV6-3	-	TRBJ2-2	TGTGCCAGCAGTCCCACAGGGGCCGGGGAGCTGTTTTTT	CASSPTGAGELFF
-	TRBV29-1	few	TRBJ2-4	TGCAGCGTTCCCGGGGTGGCCAAAAACATTCAGTACTTC	CSVPGVAKNIQYF
TRBD2	TRBV19	-	TRBJ2-7	TGTGCCAGTAGTGGGGAGGGAGGCAGCTCCTACGAGCAGTACTTC	CASSGEGGSSYEQYF
-	TRBV24-1	-	TRBJ1-5	TGTGCCACCAGTGATTCCACAGGGATTAGCAATCAGCCCCAGCATTTT	CATSDSTGISNQPQHF
-	TRBV19	-	TRBJ1-2	TGTGCCAGTAGCATTCCTCCTTTGGGGGCCGTCCCCTATGGCTACACCTTC	CASSIPPLGAVPYGYTF